This T cell receptor beta chain was recovered during a study of beta chain features in type 1 diabetes (dated by TCRdb to the late 2010s). The study in broad terms: Mean age, gender distribution, total cell number and subset yield were not different between patients and healthy donors. A total of around 110,000,000 sorted cells were examined across all samples, and RNA yield correlated strongly with the number of cells per subset. The study compared the TCRB repertoires of sorted circulating CD4+ T cell subsets in recently diagnosed type 1 diabetes patients with those in matched healthy donors. Naive and central memory subsets were obtained from all 30 or so donors, but regulatory and stem cell-like memory subsets were isolated from only 8 patients and 8 healthy donors. Broader findings and caveats from the paper: Patients with type 1 diabetes made fewer insertions and deleted more nucleotides at VDJ recombination sites, implying thymic rearrangement abnormalities. Shorter templates might have been favored by PCR, but patient and control samples were amplified and corrected together, so both groups would have been affected equally by any skew. HLA sub-analyses involved small numbers of individuals, so any influence of HLA type on TCRB rearrangement remained unresolved. Naive, central memory and regulatory TCRB repertoires appeared to be more alike among patients than among healthy donors. In all four CD4+ subsets, TCRB CDR3 length was moderately but significantly shorter in type 1 diabetes patients. Because cDNA rather than genomic DNA was sequenced, highly expressing activated cells could have been over-represented, although no difference in activation and CD3 levels was found between groups.

The V end loses 3 bases and the J end loses 0 bases, and a stretch of 9 bases separates them. Per the germline V gene, ENHRY is the CDR1 and SYGVKD is the CDR2. The CDR3 numbers 14 residues from cysteine through phenylalanine. Only CDR3 DNA is held: 42 bases, read in frame from base 1. A few counts support this clone. It lacks a known antigen. No much larger clonotype is one base removed from it; base qualities were not supplied. Each donor gave one peripheral blood draw, averaging roughly 120 mL, which was collected into heparinised tubes. A BD FACSAria II was used to sort naive, central memory, regulatory and stem cell-like memory CD4+ T cells with a panel that included CD45RO, CCR7, CD25, CD127, CD95 and CD27. All sorted populations exceeded 95% purity. PBMCs were separated immediately by Lymphoprep density gradient centrifugation and were stained directly, without being cultured. Samples were stained and sorted in pairs, with one healthy donor and one patient per experiment, so that batch effects were minimized.

The High Capacity cDNA Reverse Transcription Kit was used to reverse transcribe all of the isolated RNA, meaning that expressed TCRB transcripts were what got sequenced. Deep immunoSEQ sequencing was performed on naive, central memory and regulatory T cell samples, with an average of around 3.4 million total reads per sample. After sorted cells were lysed in RLT buffer, RNA was extracted with DNase-treated RNeasy Micro or Mini kits, with the choice depending on cell number. To prevent cross-contamination, every cell subset was processed on its own, while patient and healthy donor samples were processed together. The immunoSEQ multiplex PCR was used to amplify TCRB sequences from cDNA, yielding 87-bp fragments that span the CDR3 region. Amplicons were sequenced on the Illumina HiSeq platform. The study's processing was this. Synthetic template baselines were used to correct PCR bias computationally, reads within Hamming distance 2 were collapsed together, and singletons that could not be merged were discarded. Reads were aligned against IMGT so that V, D and J genes, CDR3 length and insertions or deletions at six rearrangement sites could be assigned. Within each subset, clonotype counts were normalized to the number of sorted cells before true diversity and Gini coefficients were calculated with the tcR R package. The overlap coefficient, calculated on TCRB nucleotide sequences, was used to measure repertoire sharing. TCRdb provides this immuneACCESS table in a form limited to in-frame rearrangements. Some clones are lacking; in checked studies, under half of them reflect an unresolved V gene, and why the rest are absent is not known. Clone size and the V and J calls come from that table; the DNA yielded D and trimming. The sample has tens of thousands of clones on record, approximately 49% of them singletons. Jointly, the top ten make up 0.72% of the sample.

The receptor chain draws on TRBV10-3 and TRBJ2-7; the D gene identity is not certain. Sequencing used central memory CD4+ T cells from blood. The source is a woman aged 18 to 35 in good health. Here is the DNA: TGTGCCATCAGTGATACACAGCTCTCCTACGAGCAGTACTTC. Its product reads: CAISDTQLSYEQYF.